Listed below are T cell receptor beta chains from one sample, sequenced in a study of regulatory T cells in long-lasting Graves disease. TCRdb used MiXCR to reprocess the multiplex PCR reads, holding one entry per CDR3 protein. The repertoire holds hundreds of thousands of distinct CDR3 sequences, with about 16% as singletons. Another study also made use of these data, one on T cells in Graves' hyperthyroidism and ophthalmopathy.

Here the sequenced sample was peripheral blood mononuclear cells (PBMCs), taken at new diagnosis, from a patient treated with antithyroid drugs. All receptors come from a woman aged 40-60 years with Graves disease. The CDR3 runs from the conserved cysteine through the conserved F or W. The D gene is left open where the match is weak. Clone size is not always given. Where it is, it says once, few, many or a class for expanded clones.

v_call	clone_size	d_call	j_call	cdr3_nt	cdr3_aa
TRBV12-3/TRBV12-4	many	NA	TRBJ2-3	TGTGCCAGCAGCTTGGCGGGTGGTACGCAGTATTTT	CASSLAGGTQYF
TRBV12-3/TRBV12-4	many	TRBD2	TRBJ2-3	TGTGCCAGCAGATCTTCCGGGACTAGCGTGCTCAGTGGGACAGATACGCAGTATTTT	CASRSSGTSVLSGTDTQYF
TRBV30	many	NA	TRBJ1-2	TGTGCCTACCAGGCCTTTGGTGGCTACACCTTC	CAYQAFGGYTF
TRBV25-1	many	NA	TRBJ2-7	TGTGCCAGCAGTGAGGTTAACGTTGGGAGGAACGAGCAGTACTTC	CASSEVNVGRNEQYF
TRBV29-1	few	NA	TRBJ1-1	TGCAGCGTCCTCTACGGCATGGGACGGACCCTGAACACTGAAGCTTTCTTT	CSVLYGMGRTLNTEAFF
TRBV20-1	many	NA	TRBJ2-3	TGCAGTGCTAGGTTCCTCGGGGGCACAGATACGCAGTATTTT	CSARFLGGTDTQYF
TRBV2	many	TRBD2	TRBJ2-3	TGTGCCAGCAGCTTCCGGAGCGGGGGATTTTTT	CASSFRSGGFF
TRBV7-8	few	TRBD1	TRBJ2-5	TGTGCCAGCACCCCCCTCAACGGCAGGGGGATAGAGACCCAGTACTTC	CASTPLNGRGIETQYF
TRBV10-3	NA	NA	TRBJ2-5	TGTGCCATCAGTGAGTCGACGGGCGAGACCCAGTACTTC	CAISESTGETQYF
TRBV20-1	NA	TRBD2	TRBJ2-1	TGCAGTGGAAGAGGAGCGGGGGGAACTGTGCAGTTCTTC	CSGRGAGGTVQFF
TRBV11-2	many	NA	TRBJ1-2	TGTGCCAGCAGCCCTGCCATGGGGGGGGCGTCTAACTATGGCTACACCTTC	CASSPAMGGASNYGYTF
TRBV11-2	many	NA	TRBJ1-5	TGTGCCAGCAGCCGGGCGGGCAATCAGCCCCAGCATTTT	CASSRAGNQPQHF
TRBV6-5	few	TRBD1	TRBJ2-1	TGTGCCAGCAGTTCCCCGGGGACAGACTCCTACAATGAGCAGTTCTTC	CASSSPGTDSYNEQFF
TRBV19	few	TRBD1	TRBJ2-7	TGTGCCAGTAGTTTTGGACAGGGGGCACCTAATGGCGAGCAGTACTTC	CASSFGQGAPNGEQYF
TRBV2	NA	NA	TRBJ2-7	TGTGCCAGCAGTGAAGCGCTTCGTTGGGACCCGTACTTC	CASSEALRWDPYF
TRBV5-1	few	NA	TRBJ2-3	TGCGCCAGCAGCGGCGGGACAGTGTACACAGATACGCAGTATTTT	CASSGGTVYTDTQYF
TRBV11-1	many	NA	TRBJ2-1	TGTGCCAGCAGCTCCCGGGACCCTGCTAGCCTCATTGAGCAGTTCTTC	CASSSRDPASLIEQFF
TRBV12-3/TRBV12-4	many	NA	TRBJ1-5	TGTGCCAGCAGTTTAGTTGCAGGTTATAGCAATCAGCCCCAGCATTTT	CASSLVAGYSNQPQHF
TRBV20-1	many	NA	TRBJ1-5	TGCAGTGCTAGAGATCGGCCAGGGAAGGGCAATCAGCCCCAGCATTTT	CSARDRPGKGNQPQHF
TRBV4-1	few	NA	TRBJ1-4	TGCGCCAGCAGCCGAGGGGGGGGCCCCGACCCCTCTGGGGAAAAACTGTTTTTT	CASSRGGGPDPSGEKLFF
TRBV6-1	many	NA	TRBJ1-1	TGTGCCAGCACCCAGGAAGGGCAGTTGAACACTGAAGCTTTCTTT	CASTQEGQLNTEAFF
TRBV25-1	NA	TRBD1	TRBJ1-1	TGTGCCACCACAGGGGTTACTAACACTGAAGCTTTCTTT	CATTGVTNTEAFF
TRBV3-1	NA	NA	TRBJ2-4	TGTGCCAGCAGCCAAAAGGGGGGCCAGGGCATTCAGTACTTC	CASSQKGGQGIQYF
TRBV20-1	many	NA	TRBJ2-1	TGCAGTGCTACGACGTATGAGCAGTTCTTC	CSATTYEQFF
TRBV29-1	NA	NA	TRBJ1-2	TGCAGCGTTGTGGGGCAGGGACATGGCTACACCTTC	CSVVGQGHGYTF
TRBV7-8	NA	NA	TRBJ2-7	TGTGCCAGCAGCTTAGCTAGGGGGGAGTCCTACGAGCAGTACTTC	CASSLARGESYEQYF
TRBV7-9	NA	TRBD1	TRBJ1-2	TGTGCCAGCAGCTCCCCCCGGGGGGACAGACGAACTTATGGCTACACCTTC	CASSSPRGDRRTYGYTF
TRBV12-3/TRBV12-4	NA	NA	TRBJ2-5	TGTGCCAGCAGGGGTGAGAAGGGCGAGACCCAGTACTTC	CASRGEKGETQYF
TRBV6-1	many	NA	TRBJ1-4	TGTGCCAGCAGCTTAGGGGCGGCACCAACTAATGAAAAACTGTTTTTT	CASSLGAAPTNEKLFF
TRBV6-5	many	NA	TRBJ2-5	TGTGCCAGCAGTTACTCGGACAGACAAGAGACCCAGTACTTC	CASSYSDRQETQYF
TRBV20-1	NA	TRBD2	TRBJ2-7	TGCAGTGCTACAACAACTAGCGGGGGGACCGGTCCGCAGTACTTC	CSATTTSGGTGPQYF
TRBV24-1	many	TRBD2	TRBJ2-7	TGTGCCACCGGCGCGGGGGGGAACTCCTACGAGCAGTACTTC	CATGAGGNSYEQYF
TRBV6-2/TRBV6-3	NA	NA	TRBJ2-2	TGTGCCAGCTCCCCTGGGGACGGAGGGAACACCGGGGAGCTGTTTTTT	CASSPGDGGNTGELFF
TRBV6-9	NA	NA	TRBJ1-4	TGTGCCAGCAGTTACGGAGACAGTGGTAATGAAAAACTGTTTTTT	CASSYGDSGNEKLFF
TRBV11-2	many	NA	TRBJ2-1	TGTGCCAGCAGCTTAGCTCGCGGGACCAATGAGCAGTTCTTC	CASSLARGTNEQFF
TRBV6-4	NA	TRBD1	TRBJ1-3	TGTGCCAGCAGTTACTCCACAGGGGAGGGCTCTGGAAACACCATATATTTT	CASSYSTGEGSGNTIYF
TRBV5-8	once	NA	TRBJ2-6	TGTGCCAGCAGCTTGATGGCGGCGAGCTCTGGGGCCAACGTCCTGACTTTC	CASSLMAASSGANVLTF
TRBV20-1	many	TRBD2	TRBJ2-3	TGCAGTGCTCCTCGGGGGGGCGGGTCCGATACGCAGTATTTT	CSAPRGGGSDTQYF
TRBV2	many	TRBD1	TRBJ1-6	TGTGCCAGCGGGGGACAGAACAGTTCACCCCTCCACTTT	CASGGQNSSPLHF
TRBV5-1	few	NA	TRBJ1-1	TGCGCCAGCAGCTCGACAGTATCCATGAACACTGAAGCTTTCTTT	CASSSTVSMNTEAFF
TRBV11-2	many	NA	TRBJ1-2	TGTGCCAGCACCCTAAGAGCTAACTATGGCTACACCTTC	CASTLRANYGYTF
TRBV11-2	many	TRBD1	TRBJ1-5	TGTGCCAGCAGCATCGGGACAGCGAGCAATCAGCCCCAGCATTTT	CASSIGTASNQPQHF
TRBV20-1	many	NA	TRBJ2-3	TGCAGTGCTAGTAAAGAGTGGAGCACAGATACGCAGTATTTT	CSASKEWSTDTQYF
TRBV18	many	NA	TRBJ1-3	TGTGCCAGCTCACCAATGGACACTTGGGACACCATATATTTT	CASSPMDTWDTIYF
TRBV12-5	few	TRBD1	TRBJ1-5	TGTGCTAGTGGTTTGGTACGCCAGGGGGACCAGCCCCAGCATTTT	CASGLVRQGDQPQHF
TRBV12-3/TRBV12-4	many	TRBD2	TRBJ2-5	TGTGCCAGCAGGCAAGCGGGGAGGGAGACCCAGTACTTC	CASRQAGRETQYF
TRBV4-2	many	NA	TRBJ1-1	TGTGCCAGCAGCCACCACCAGGCAAACACTGAAGCTTTCTTT	CASSHHQANTEAFF
TRBV12-3/TRBV12-4	many	NA	TRBJ2-7	TGTGCCAGCAGCCCCTTATCTTGGGGCGGATTATCCGAGCAGTACTTC	CASSPLSWGGLSEQYF
TRBV7-6	NA	TRBD1	TRBJ1-6	TGTGCCAGCAGCCCCATTCGGACAGGGGTTAATTCACCCCTCCACTTT	CASSPIRTGVNSPLHF
TRBV20-1	many	TRBD1	TRBJ2-7	TGCAGTGCCCCGGACAGGGACGAGCAGTACTTC	CSAPDRDEQYF
TRBV7-9	few	NA	TRBJ2-7	TGTGCCAGCAGTAAATTCCCCTCCTACGAGCAGTACTTC	CASSKFPSYEQYF
TRBV2	many	NA	TRBJ2-5	TGTGCCAGCGACAGGGAGGGGACCCAGTACTTC	CASDREGTQYF
TRBV30	NA	NA	TRBJ2-3	TGTGCCTGGAGTGATGGGGATACGCAGTATTTT	CAWSDGDTQYF
TRBV28	many	NA	TRBJ2-2	TGTGCCAGCAGTGTCGCGGGACACTTGAACACCGGGGAGCTGTTTTTT	CASSVAGHLNTGELFF
TRBV12-3/TRBV12-4	many	TRBD2	TRBJ2-1	TGTGCCAGCAGTTTTAGCGGGGGGCCACATCTTATCGCCTACAATGAGCAGTTCTTC	CASSFSGGPHLIAYNEQFF
TRBV28	many	NA	TRBJ2-7	TGTGCCAGCACAGACCAGAGCTCCTACGAGCAGTACTTC	CASTDQSSYEQYF
TRBV10-2	few	NA	TRBJ1-5	TGCGCCAGCAGTGAGTCGCTCAGGGAGGAGCCCCAGCATTTT	CASSESLREEPQHF